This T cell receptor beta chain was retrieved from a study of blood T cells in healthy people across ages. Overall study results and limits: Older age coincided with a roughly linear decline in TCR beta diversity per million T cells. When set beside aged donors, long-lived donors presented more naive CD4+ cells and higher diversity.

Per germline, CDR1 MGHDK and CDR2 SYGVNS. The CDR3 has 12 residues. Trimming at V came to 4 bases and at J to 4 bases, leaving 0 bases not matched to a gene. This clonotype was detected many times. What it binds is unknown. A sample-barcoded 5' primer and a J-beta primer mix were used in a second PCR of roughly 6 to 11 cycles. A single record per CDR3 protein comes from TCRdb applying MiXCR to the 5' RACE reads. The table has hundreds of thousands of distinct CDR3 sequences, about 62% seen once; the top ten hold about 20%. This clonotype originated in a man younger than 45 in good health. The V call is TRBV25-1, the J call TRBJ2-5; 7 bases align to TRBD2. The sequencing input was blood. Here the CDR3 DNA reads TGTGCCAGCAGTGGGGGGGGAGAGACCCAGTACTTC. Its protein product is CASSGGGETQYF.